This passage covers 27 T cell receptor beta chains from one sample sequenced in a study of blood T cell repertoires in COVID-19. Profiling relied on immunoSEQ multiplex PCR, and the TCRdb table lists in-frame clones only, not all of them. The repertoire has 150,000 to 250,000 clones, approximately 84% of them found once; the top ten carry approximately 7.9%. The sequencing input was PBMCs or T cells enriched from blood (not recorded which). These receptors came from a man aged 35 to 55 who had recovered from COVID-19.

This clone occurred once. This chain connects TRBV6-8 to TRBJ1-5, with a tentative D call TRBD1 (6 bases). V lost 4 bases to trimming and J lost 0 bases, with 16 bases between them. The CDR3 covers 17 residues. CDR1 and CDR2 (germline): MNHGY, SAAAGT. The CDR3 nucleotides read TGTGCCAGCAGTTTGAGGGGGAGGGAGACTAGCAATCAGCCCCAGCATTTT. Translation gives CASSLRGRETSNQPQHF.

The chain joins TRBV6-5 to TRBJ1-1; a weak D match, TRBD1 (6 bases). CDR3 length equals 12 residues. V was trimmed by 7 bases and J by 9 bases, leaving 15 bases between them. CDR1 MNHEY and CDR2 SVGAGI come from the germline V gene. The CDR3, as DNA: TGTGCCAGCAAAGCACCGGGACACCAAGCTTTCTTT. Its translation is CASKAPGHQAFF.

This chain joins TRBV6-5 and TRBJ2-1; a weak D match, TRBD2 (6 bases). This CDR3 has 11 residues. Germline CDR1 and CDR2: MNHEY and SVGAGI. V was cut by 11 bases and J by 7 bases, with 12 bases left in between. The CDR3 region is CAPSRGNEQFF. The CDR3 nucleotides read TGTGCCCCCTCTCGGGGGAATGAGCAGTTCTTC.

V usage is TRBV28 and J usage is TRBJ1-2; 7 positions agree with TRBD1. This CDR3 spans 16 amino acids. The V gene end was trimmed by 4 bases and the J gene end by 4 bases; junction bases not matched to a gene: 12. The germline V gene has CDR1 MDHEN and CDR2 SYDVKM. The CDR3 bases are TGTGCCAGCAGTTCTCCACCCAGACAGGGATCCTATGGCTACACCTTC. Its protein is CASSSPPRQGSYGYTF.

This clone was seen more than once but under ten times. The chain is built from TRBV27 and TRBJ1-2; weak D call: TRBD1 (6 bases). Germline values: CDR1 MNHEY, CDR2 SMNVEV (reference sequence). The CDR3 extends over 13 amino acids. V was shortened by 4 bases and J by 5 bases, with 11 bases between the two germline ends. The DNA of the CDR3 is TGTGCCAGCAGTTATGACAGGAAATATGGCTACACCTTC. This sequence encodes CASSYDRKYGYTF.

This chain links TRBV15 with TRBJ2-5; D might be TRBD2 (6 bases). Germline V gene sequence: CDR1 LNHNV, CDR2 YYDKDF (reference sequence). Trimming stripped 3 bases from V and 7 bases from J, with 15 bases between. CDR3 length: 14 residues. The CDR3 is CATSRARDGGTQYF. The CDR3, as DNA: TGTGCCACCAGCAGGGCCCGGGACGGGGGGACCCAGTACTTC. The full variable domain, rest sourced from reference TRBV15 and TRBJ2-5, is DAMVIQNPRYQVTQFGKPVTLSCSQTLNHNVMYWYQQKSSQAPKLLFHYYDKDFNNEADTPDNFQSRRPNTSFCFLDIRSPGLGDTAMYLCATSRARDGGTQYFGPGTRLLVL.

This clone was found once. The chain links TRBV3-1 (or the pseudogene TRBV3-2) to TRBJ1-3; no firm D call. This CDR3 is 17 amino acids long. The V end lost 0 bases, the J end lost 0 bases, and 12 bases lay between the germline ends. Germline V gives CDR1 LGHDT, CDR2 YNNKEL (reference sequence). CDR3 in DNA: TGTGCCAGCAGCCAAGATCATCCTCTACTCTCTGGAAACACCATATATTTT. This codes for CASSQDHPLLSGNTIYF.

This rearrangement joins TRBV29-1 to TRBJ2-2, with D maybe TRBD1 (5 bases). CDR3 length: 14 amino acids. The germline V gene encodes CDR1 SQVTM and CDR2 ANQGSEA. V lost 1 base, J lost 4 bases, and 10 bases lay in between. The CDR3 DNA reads TGCAGCGTTGAAGCAGGGTTCGGCACCGGGGAGCTGTTTTTT. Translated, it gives CSVEAGFGTGELFF.

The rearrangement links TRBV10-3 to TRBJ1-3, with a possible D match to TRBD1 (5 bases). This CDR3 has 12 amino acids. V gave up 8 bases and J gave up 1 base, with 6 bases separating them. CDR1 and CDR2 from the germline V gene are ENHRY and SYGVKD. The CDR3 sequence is CAIGASGNTIYF. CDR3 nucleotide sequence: TGTGCCATCGGGGCTTCTGGAAACACCATATATTTT.

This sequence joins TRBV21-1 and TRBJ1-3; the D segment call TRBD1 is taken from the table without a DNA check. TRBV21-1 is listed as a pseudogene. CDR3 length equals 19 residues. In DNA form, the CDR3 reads TGTGCCAGCAGCAAAGCGGTGGCGACAGGGGATGTGGGGGGAAACACCATATATTTT. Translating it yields CASSKAVATGDVGGNTIYF.

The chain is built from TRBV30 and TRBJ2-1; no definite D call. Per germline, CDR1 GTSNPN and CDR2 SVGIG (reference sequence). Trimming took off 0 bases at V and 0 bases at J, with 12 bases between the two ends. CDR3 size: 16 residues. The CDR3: CAWSVEMSSSYNEQFF. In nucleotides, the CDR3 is TGTGCCTGGAGTGTAGAGATGTCTAGCTCCTACAATGAGCAGTTCTTC.

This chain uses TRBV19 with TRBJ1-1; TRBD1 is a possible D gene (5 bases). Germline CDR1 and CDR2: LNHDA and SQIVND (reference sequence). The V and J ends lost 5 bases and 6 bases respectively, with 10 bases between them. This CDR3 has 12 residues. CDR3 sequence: CASSGQVAEAFF. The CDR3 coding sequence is TGTGCCAGTAGTGGACAAGTCGCTGAAGCTTTCTTT.

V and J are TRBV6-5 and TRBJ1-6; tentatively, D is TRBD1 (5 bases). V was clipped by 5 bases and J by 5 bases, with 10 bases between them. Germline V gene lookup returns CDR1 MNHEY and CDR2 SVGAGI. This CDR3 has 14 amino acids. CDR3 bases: TGTGCCAGCAGTCGTCCAGGGAATAATTCACCCCTCCACTTT. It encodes CASSRPGNNSPLHF.

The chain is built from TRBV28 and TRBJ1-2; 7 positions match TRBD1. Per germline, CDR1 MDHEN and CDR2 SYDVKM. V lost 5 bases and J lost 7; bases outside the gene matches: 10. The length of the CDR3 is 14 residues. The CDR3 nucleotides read TGTGCCAGCAGTCGAGAGGGGGCGCCTCGTGGCTACACCTTC. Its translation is CASSREGAPRGYTF.

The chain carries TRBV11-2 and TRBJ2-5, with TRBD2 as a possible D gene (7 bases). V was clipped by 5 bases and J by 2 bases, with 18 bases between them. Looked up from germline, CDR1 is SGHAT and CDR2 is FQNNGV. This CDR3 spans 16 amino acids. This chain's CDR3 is CASSPGGGGRQETQYF. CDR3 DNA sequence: TGTGCCAGCAGCCCTGGGGGCGGGGGACGTCAAGAGACCCAGTACTTC.

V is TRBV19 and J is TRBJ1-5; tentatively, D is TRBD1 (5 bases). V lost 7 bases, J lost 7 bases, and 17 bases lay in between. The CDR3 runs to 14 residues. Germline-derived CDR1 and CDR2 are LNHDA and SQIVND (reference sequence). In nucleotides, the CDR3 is TGTGCCAGTAAAGGGGAATCGATCCTCCAGCCCCAGCATTTT. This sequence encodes CASKGESILQPQHF. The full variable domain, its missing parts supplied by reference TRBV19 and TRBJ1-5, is DGGITQSPKYLFRKEGQNVTLSCEQNLNHDAMYWYRQDPGQGLRLIYYSQIVNDFQKGDIAEGYSVSREKKESFPLTVTSAQKNPTAFYLCASKGESILQPQHFGDGTRLSIL.

Here the CDR3 DNA reads TGTGCCAGCCGGACAGACTCCTATAATTCACCCCTCCACTTT. As protein: CASRTDSYNSPLHF. The chain couples TRBV19 to TRBJ1-6; D may be TRBD1 (6 bases). The germline V gene encodes CDR1 LNHDA and CDR2 SQIVND (reference sequence). The CDR3 covers 14 residues. The V gene lost 9 bases and the J gene lost 0 bases, with 9 bases spanning the gap.

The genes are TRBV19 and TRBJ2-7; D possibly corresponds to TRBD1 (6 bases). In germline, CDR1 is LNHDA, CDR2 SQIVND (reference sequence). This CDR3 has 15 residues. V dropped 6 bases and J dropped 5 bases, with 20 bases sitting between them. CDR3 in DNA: TGTGCCAGTAGCTTCTTGGGGGCATCAACTGACGAGCAGTACTTC. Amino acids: CASSFLGASTDEQYF.

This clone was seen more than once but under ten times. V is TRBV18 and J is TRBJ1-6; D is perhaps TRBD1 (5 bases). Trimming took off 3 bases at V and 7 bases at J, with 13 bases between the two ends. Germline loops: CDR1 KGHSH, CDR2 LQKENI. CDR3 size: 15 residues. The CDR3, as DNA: TGTGCCAGCTCACCGGTGCAGGGCTCGAATTCACCCCTCCACTTT. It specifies CASSPVQGSNSPLHF.

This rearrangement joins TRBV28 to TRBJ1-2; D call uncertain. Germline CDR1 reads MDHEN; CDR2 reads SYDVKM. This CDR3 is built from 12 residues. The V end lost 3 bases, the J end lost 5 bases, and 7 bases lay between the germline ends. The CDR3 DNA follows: TGTGCCAGCAGTTTCGGTTTGTATGGCTACACCTTC. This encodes CASSFGLYGYTF.

The CDR3 region has the DNA TGTGCCAGAAGCTTGGAGAGGACAGTGTGGCCTAATCAGCCCCAGCATTTT. Translating gives CARSLERTVWPNQPQHF. The chain joins TRBV5-3 to TRBJ1-5, with a possible D match to TRBD1 (6 bases). TRBV5-3 is reported as an ORF; its role is uncertain. This CDR3 comprises 17 residues. The ends were cut back, 0 bases at V and 4 bases at J, with 17 bases in the middle.

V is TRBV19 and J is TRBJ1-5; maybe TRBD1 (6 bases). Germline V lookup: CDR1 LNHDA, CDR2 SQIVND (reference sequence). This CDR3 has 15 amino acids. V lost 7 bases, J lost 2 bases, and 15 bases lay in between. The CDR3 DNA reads TGTGCCAGTATTGGGGGGGGCAGAGGCAATCAGCCCCAGCATTTT. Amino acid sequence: CASIGGGRGNQPQHF. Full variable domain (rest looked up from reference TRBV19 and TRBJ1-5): DGGITQSPKYLFRKEGQNVTLSCEQNLNHDAMYWYRQDPGQGLRLIYYSQIVNDFQKGDIAEGYSVSREKKESFPLTVTSAQKNPTAFYLCASIGGGRGNQPQHFGDGTRLSIL.

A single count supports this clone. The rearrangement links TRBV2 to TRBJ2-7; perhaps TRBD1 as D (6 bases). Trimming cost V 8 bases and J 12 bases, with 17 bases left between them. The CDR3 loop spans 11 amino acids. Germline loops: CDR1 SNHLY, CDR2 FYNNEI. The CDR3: CASFYQGLGYF. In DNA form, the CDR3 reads TGTGCCAGCTTTTACCAGGGGTTGGGGTACTTC. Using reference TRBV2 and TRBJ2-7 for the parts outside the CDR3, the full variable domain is EPEVTQTPSHQVTQMGQEVILRCVPISNHLYFYWYRQILGQKVEFLVSFYNNEISEKSEIFDDQFSVERPDGSNFTLKIRSTKLEDSAMYFCASFYQGLGYFGPGTRLTVT.

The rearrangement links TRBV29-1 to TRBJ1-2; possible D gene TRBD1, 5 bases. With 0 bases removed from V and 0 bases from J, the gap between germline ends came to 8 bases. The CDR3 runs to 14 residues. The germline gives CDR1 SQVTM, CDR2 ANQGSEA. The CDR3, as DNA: TGCAGCGTTGAAGAGGGACTCGCTAACTATGGCTACACCTTC. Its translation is CSVEEGLANYGYTF.

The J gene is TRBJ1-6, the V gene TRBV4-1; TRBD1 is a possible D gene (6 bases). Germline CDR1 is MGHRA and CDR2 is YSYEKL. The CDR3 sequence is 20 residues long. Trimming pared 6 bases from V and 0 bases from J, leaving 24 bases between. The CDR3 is CASSPDSGVFHSSYNSPLHF. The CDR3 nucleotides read TGCGCCAGCAGTCCTGACTCAGGGGTCTTCCACAGCTCCTATAATTCACCCCTCCACTTT.

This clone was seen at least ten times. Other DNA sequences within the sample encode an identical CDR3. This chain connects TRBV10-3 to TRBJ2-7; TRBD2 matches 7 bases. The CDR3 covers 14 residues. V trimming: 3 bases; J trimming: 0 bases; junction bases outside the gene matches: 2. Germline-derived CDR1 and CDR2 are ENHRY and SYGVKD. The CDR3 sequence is CAISDRGDSYEQYF. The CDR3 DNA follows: TGTGCCATCAGTGATCGGGGGGACTCCTACGAGCAGTACTTC.

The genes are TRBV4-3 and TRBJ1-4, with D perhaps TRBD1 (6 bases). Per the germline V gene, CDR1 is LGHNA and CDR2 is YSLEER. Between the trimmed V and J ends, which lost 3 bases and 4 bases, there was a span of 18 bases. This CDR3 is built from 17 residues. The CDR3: CASSHLIAGVGNEKLFF. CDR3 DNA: TGCGCCAGCAGCCACCTTATCGCAGGGGTGGGTAATGAAAAACTGTTTTTT.